This entry describes one T cell receptor beta chain. Its specificity is unknown. Primers used in a second PCR of about 6 to 11 cycles were a sample-barcoded 5' primer and a J-beta primer mix. The template-switch adaptor, which had 12 random nucleotides, put a tag on each cDNA molecule. Each CDR3 protein gets one entry after TCRdb re-called the 5' RACE reads with MiXCR. The table lists approximately 880,000 distinct CDR3 sequences, roughly 50% of them singletons. Germline V gene sequence: CDR1 SGHAT, CDR2 FQNNGV. The CDR3 is 17 residues long. V trimming: 3 bases; J trimming: 5 bases; junction bases outside the gene matches: 9. The data are from a study of blood T cells in healthy people across ages. Total RNA extracted from each sample amounted to at least 6 micrograms. Study findings and constraints: Whereas aged donors had fewer naive CD4+ cells, long-lived donors had more of them and higher diversity. Per million T cells, TCR beta diversity dropped roughly linearly as age increased.

The origin of this receptor is a man aged 25-45 years in good health. V and J are TRBV11-2 and TRBJ2-3; TRBD2 agrees at 12 bases. The sequenced sample was blood. The CDR3 DNA follows: TGTGCCAGCAGCTTCGGTCTAGCGGGGGGGCCGATAGATACGCAGTATTTT. Translating it yields CASSFGLAGGPIDTQYF.